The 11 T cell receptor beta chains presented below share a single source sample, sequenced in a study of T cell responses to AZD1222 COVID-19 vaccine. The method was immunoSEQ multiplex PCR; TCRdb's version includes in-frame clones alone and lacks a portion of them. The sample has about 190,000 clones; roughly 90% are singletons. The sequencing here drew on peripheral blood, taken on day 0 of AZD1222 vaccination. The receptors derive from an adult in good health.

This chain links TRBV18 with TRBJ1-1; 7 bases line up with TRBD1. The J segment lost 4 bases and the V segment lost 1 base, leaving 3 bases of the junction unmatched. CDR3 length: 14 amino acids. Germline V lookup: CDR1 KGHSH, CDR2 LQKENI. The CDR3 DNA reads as TGTGCCAGCTCACCACGGGACAGACCCACTGAAGCTTTCTTT. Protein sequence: CASSPRDRPTEAFF. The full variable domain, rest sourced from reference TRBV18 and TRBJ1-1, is NAGVMQNPRHLVRRRGQEARLRCSPMKGHSHVYWYRQLPEEGLKFMVYLQKENIIDESGMPKERFSAEFPKEGPSILRIQQVVRGDSAAYFCASSPRDRPTEAFFGQGTRLTVV.

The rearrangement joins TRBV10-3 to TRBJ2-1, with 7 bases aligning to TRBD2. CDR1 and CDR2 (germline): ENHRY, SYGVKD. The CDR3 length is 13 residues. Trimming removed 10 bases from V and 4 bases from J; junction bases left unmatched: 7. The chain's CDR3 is CATRGTTYNEQFF. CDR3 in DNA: TGTGCCACCCGGGGGACTACGTACAATGAGCAGTTCTTC.

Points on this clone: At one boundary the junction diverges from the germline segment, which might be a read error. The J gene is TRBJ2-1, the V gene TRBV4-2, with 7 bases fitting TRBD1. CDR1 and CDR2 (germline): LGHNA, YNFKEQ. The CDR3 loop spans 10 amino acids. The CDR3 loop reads CASSDRAVIF. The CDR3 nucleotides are TGTGCCAGCAGCGACAGGGCTGTGATCTTC.

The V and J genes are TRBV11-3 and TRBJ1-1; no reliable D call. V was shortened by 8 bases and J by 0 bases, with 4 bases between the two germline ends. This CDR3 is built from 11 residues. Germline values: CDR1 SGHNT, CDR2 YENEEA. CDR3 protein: CASALNTEAFF. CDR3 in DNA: TGTGCCAGCGCTTTGAACACTGAAGCTTTCTTT. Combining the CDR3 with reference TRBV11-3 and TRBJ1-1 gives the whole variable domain EAGVVQSPRYKIIEKKQPVAFWCNPISGHNTLYWYLQNLGQGPELLIRYENEEAVDDSQLPKDRFSAERLKGVDSTLKIQPAELGDSAVYLCASALNTEAFFGQGTRLTVV.

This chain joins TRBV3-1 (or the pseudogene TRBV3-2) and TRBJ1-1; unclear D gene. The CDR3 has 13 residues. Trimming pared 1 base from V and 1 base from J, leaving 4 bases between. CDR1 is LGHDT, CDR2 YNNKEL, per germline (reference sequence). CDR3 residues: CASSQGRNTEAFF. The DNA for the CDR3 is TGTGCCAGCAGCCAAGGCAGGAACACTGAAGCTTTCTTT.

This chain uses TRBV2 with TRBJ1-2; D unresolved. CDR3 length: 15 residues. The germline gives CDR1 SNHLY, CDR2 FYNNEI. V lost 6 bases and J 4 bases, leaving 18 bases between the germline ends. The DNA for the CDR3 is TGTGCCAGCAGGGCGACATGGGCAGGCATCTATGGCTACACCTTC. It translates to CASRATWAGIYGYTF.

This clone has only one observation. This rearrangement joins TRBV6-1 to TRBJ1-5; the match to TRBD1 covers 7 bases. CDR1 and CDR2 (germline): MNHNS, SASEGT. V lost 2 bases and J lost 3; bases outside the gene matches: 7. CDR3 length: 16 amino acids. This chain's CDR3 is CASSEMGTVLNQPQHF. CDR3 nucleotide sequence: TGTGCCAGCAGTGAAATGGGGACAGTGCTCAATCAGCCCCAGCATTTT.

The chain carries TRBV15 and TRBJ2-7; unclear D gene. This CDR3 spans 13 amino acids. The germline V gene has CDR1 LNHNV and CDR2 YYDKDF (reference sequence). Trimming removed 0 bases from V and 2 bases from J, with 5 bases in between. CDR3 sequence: CATSRDFAYEQYF. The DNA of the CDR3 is TGTGCCACCAGCAGAGATTTCGCCTACGAGCAGTACTTC.

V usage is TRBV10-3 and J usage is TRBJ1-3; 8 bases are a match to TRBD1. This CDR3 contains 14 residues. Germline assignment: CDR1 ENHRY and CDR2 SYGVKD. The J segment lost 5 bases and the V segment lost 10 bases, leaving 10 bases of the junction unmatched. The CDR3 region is CATIQGGARNTIYF. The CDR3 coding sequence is TGTGCCACCATACAGGGGGGGGCTCGAAACACCATATATTTT.

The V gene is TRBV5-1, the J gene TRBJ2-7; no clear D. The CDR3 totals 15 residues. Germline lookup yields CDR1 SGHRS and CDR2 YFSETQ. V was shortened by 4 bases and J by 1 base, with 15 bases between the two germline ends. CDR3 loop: CASSRGAERSYEQYF. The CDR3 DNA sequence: TGCGCCAGCAGCCGAGGTGCCGAGAGGTCCTACGAGCAGTACTTC.

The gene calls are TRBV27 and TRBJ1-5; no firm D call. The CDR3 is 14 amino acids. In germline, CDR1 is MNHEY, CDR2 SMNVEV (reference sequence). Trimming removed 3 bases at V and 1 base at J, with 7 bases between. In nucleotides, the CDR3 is TGTGCCAGCAGTTTTGAGTACAGCAATCAGCCCCAGCATTTT. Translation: CASSFEYSNQPQHF.